The present T cell receptor beta chain was sequenced within a study of molecular identifiers for immune sequencing clone quantification. Broader study findings: Barcode collisions between identical TCR molecules could shrink estimates of highly expanded clone sizes.

TCRdb passed the PCR reads through MiXCR, listing each CDR3 protein once. Among 550,000 to 750,000 distinct CDR3 sequences listed, 15% to 20% were seen once. J lost 5 bases, V lost 5 bases, and 4 bases had no gene match. This CDR3 is 15 amino acids long. Germline assignment: CDR1 LNHDA and CDR2 SQIVND (reference sequence). From about 20,000 to 1,000,000 sorted cells, naive CD8 libraries were generated with 10%, 30% or 50% RNA. The sorting of naive CD8 T cells used the CD8+CD4-CCR7+CD45RA+ phenotype. This clonotype was recorded at least ten times. Its antigen is not identified. The sequenced sample was naive CD8+ T cells from blood, with Jurkat cell RNA spiked in. Specified subset: FACS-sorted CD8+CD4-CCR7+CD45RA+ naive T cells. This receptor was identified in a human donor in good health. Some libraries in this study had Jurkat cell RNA spiked in. This chain joins TRBV19 and TRBJ2-3; 13 positions agree with TRBD2. The CDR3 DNA sequence: TGTGCCAGTAGTCTGACTAGCGGGGGGCGAGATACGCAGTATTTT. This encodes CASSLTSGGRDTQYF.